This TCR beta chain was documented in a study of metastatic and nonmetastatic thyroid tumors. Overall study results and limits: In blood and tumor, TCR beta diversity was reportedly significantly higher in malignant thyroid tumors than in benign nodules.

TCRdb re-analyzed the PCR reads using MiXCR. In the table there are about 33,000 clones, 10% to 12% of which are singletons. This CDR3 has 13 amino acids. V was cut by 3 bases and J by 5 bases, with 11 bases left in between. Germline lookup yields CDR1 SGHRS and CDR2 YFSETQ. Not a single patient had been given any form of treatment at any point before undergoing thyroid surgery. Comments on this clone: Antigen: not known.

The clonotype comes from a female donor with papillary thyroid cancer or a benign thyroid nodule (not recorded which). Some clones in this sample may be carry-over from other donors' samples. Sequencing was performed on blood. This chain connects TRBV5-1 to TRBJ2-5; D not resolved. The CDR3 sequence: CASSCEDGETQYF. The CDR3 nucleotides read TGCGCCAGCAGCTGTGAGGATGGGGAGACCCAGTACTTC.